The rows below give T cell receptor beta chains drawn from one sample of a study of T cell repertoires in cytomegalovirus infection. In TCRdb, the reads were re-called with MiXCR into one record per CDR3 protein. The repertoire holds some 920,000 distinct CDR3 sequences, with roughly 30% as singletons. These receptors have no known antigen. The sample here was cultured CD8+ T cells from PBMCs, taken from culture after CMV antigen stimulation. Source of these receptors: a human donor in good health (CMV status not recorded). Some clones in this sample may be carry-over from other donors' samples. CDR3s include the opening cysteine and the closing phenylalanine or tryptophan. The order of the fields is D gene, J gene, V gene, clone size, CDR3 DNA, CDR3 protein. A D gene is named only where the DNA matches it firmly. Clone size is not always given. Where it is, it says once, few, many or a class for expanded clones.

D: TRBD1
J: TRBJ1-1
V: TRBV7-3
size: NA
DNA: TGTGCCAGCAGCAAACCGGGACAGGAAGCTTTCTTT
CDR3: CASSKPGQEAFF

D: NA
J: TRBJ1-5
V: TRBV5-5
size: NA
DNA: TGTGCCAGCAGCAGGTTCGAAAACGAGCCCCAGCATTTT
CDR3: CASSRFENEPQHF

D: NA
J: TRBJ1-2
V: TRBV20-1
size: NA
DNA: TGCAGTGCTAGAGACCCAGCGGGGATCAGGGGCTATGGCTACACCTTC
CDR3: CSARDPAGIRGYGYTF

D: NA
J: TRBJ1-1
V: TRBV7-9
size: many
DNA: TGTGCCAGCAGCCAAGGGGACACTGAAGCTTTCTTT
CDR3: CASSQGDTEAFF

D: NA
J: TRBJ1-1
V: TRBV7-9
size: few
DNA: TGTGCCAGCAGCTTAGCTGAGACGGGGGGAAACACTGAAGCTTTCTTT
CDR3: CASSLAETGGNTEAFF

D: NA
J: TRBJ2-2
V: TRBV29-1
size: NA
DNA: TGCAGTGTGGGCGGGACAAAGCACACCGGGGAGCTGTTTTTT
CDR3: CSVGGTKHTGELFF

D: TRBD2
J: TRBJ2-1
V: TRBV6-4
size: NA
DNA: TGTGCCAGCAGTTATTCGCCGGGACTAGCGGGGGGGCTACCCACCCGGGATGAGCAGTTCTTC
CDR3: CASSYSPGLAGGLPTRDEQFF

D: NA
J: TRBJ2-1
V: TRBV11-3
size: few
DNA: TGTGCCAGCAGCTCTCAGACCCAGTTCTTC
CDR3: CASSSQTQFF

D: NA
J: TRBJ2-3
V: TRBV12-3/TRBV12-4
size: few
DNA: TGTGCCAGCAGGGGGGCACGAGATACGCAGTATTTT
CDR3: CASRGARDTQYF

D: NA
J: TRBJ2-5
V: TRBV7-2
size: few
DNA: TGTGCCAGCAGCTTAAGTGGTCCAGGCGGTTCCCAAGAGACCCAGTACTTC
CDR3: CASSLSGPGGSQETQYF

D: TRBD2
J: TRBJ2-1
V: TRBV6-6
size: NA
DNA: TGTGCCAGCAGTTATACCTCCCTCGGACTAGCGGGGGGAAGGACCTACAATGAGCAGTTCTTC
CDR3: CASSYTSLGLAGGRTYNEQFF

D: NA
J: TRBJ1-5
V: TRBV24-1
size: few
DNA: TGTGCCACCAGTGAGGCAGTCAATCAGCCCCAGCATTTT
CDR3: CATSEAVNQPQHF

D: NA
J: TRBJ2-1
V: TRBV6-5
size: NA
DNA: TGTGCCGCCTGGGGGGGGCCCTACAATGAGCAGTTCTTC
CDR3: CAAWGGPYNEQFF